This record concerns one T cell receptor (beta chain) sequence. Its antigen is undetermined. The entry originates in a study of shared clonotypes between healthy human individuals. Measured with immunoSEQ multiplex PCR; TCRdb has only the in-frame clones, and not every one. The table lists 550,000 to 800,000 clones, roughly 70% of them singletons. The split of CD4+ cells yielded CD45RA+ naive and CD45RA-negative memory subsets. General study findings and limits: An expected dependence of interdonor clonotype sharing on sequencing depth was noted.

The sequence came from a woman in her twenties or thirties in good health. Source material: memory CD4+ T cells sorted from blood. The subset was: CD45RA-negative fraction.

The CDR3 region is CASSLTPDSQETQYF. The CDR3 bases are TGTGCCAGCAGCTTAACCCCGGACAGCCAAGAGACCCAGTACTTC. The J gene is TRBJ2-5, the V gene TRBV7-9; D is possibly TRBD1 (6 bases). The germline V gene encodes CDR1 SEHNR and CDR2 FQNEAQ (reference sequence). This CDR3 contains 15 residues. Trimming stripped 2 bases from V and 1 base from J, with 11 bases between. The whole variable domain, remainder taken from reference TRBV7-9 and TRBJ2-5, is DTGVSQNPRHKITKRGQNVTFRCDPISEHNRLYWYRQTLGQGPEFLTYFQNEAQLEKSRLLSDRFSAERPKGSFSTLEIQRTEQGDSAMYLCASSLTPDSQETQYFGPGTRLLVL.